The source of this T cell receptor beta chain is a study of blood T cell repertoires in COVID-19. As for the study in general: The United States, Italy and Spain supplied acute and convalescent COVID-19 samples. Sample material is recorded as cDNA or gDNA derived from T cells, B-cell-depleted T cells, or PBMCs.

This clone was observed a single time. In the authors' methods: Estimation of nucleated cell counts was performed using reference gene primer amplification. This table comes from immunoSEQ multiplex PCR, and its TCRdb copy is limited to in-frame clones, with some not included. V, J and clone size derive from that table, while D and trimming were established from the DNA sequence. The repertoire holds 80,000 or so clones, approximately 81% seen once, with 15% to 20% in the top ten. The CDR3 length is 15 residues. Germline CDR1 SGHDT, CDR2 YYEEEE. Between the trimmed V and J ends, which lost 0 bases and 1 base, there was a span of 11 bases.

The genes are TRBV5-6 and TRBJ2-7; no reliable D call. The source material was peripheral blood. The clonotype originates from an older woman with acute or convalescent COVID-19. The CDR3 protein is CASSLGDLRSYEQYF. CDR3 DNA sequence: TGTGCCAGCAGCTTGGGAGACCTCAGGTCCTACGAGCAGTACTTC.